This passage covers 14 T cell receptor beta chains from one sample sequenced in a study of shared clonotypes between healthy human individuals. Data came from immunoSEQ multiplex PCR; TCRdb stores just in-frame clones and leaves some out. The top ten clones hold over 9.5% of a sample with about 340,000 clones, less than 85% of them seen once. What was sequenced was memory CD4+ T cells sorted from blood. Subset noted: CD45RA-negative fraction. The source is a young man in good health.

The chain combines TRBV4-3 with TRBJ2-5, with D maybe TRBD1 (5 bases). The V end was cut by 6 bases, the J end by 5 bases, with 19 bases between. CDR1 and CDR2 (germline): LGHNA, YSLEER. The CDR3 runs 15 residues. CDR3 region: CASSSGTGAGETQYF. CDR3 nucleotide sequence: TGCGCCAGCAGTTCTGGCACTGGCGCAGGGGAGACCCAGTACTTC.

The chain employs TRBV7-8 and TRBJ2-7; no reliable D call. The CDR3 contains 11 residues. CDR1 is SGHVS and CDR2 is FQNEAQ in the germline V gene. V gave up 0 bases and J gave up 6 bases, with 3 bases separating them. In DNA, the CDR3 is TGTGCCAGCAGCTTAGCTGGCGAGCAGTACTTC. Amino acids: CASSLAGEQYF.

This clone is a singleton in its sample. The chain uses TRBV30 and TRBJ1-1, with 8 bases fitting TRBD1. The ends lost 2 bases at V and 5 bases at J; junction bases unmatched: 4. The CDR3 extends over 13 amino acids. The germline V gene encodes CDR1 GTSNPN and CDR2 SVGIG (reference sequence). The CDR3 reads CAWSRQGQTEAFF. CDR3 DNA sequence: TGTGCCTGGAGTAGACAGGGGCAGACTGAAGCTTTCTTT.

This chain connects TRBV7-2 to TRBJ2-7, with TRBD2 matching 10 bases. The germline gives CDR1 SGHTA, CDR2 FQGNSA. Trimming removed 2 bases from V and 4 bases from J; junction bases left unmatched: 5. The CDR3 runs to 15 residues. CDR3 nucleotides: TGTGCCAGCAGCTTAACTAGCGGGAATCGGTACGAGCAGTACTTC. Translation gives CASSLTSGNRYEQYF. Combining the CDR3 with reference TRBV7-2 and TRBJ2-7 gives the whole variable domain GAGVSQSPSNKVTEKGKDVELRCDPISGHTALYWYRQSLGQGLEFLIYFQGNSAPDKSGLPSDRFSAERTGGSVSTLTIQRTQQEDSAVYLCASSLTSGNRYEQYFGPGTRLTVT.

The chain employs TRBV5-4 and TRBJ2-4; tentatively, D is TRBD1 (6 bases). V lost 3 bases, J lost 0 bases, and 10 bases lay in between. The length of the CDR3 is 15 residues. Germline assignment: CDR1 SGHNT and CDR2 YYREEE (reference sequence). The CDR3 is CASSSAGEAKNIQYF. The CDR3, as DNA: TGTGCCAGCAGCTCGGCAGGGGAAGCCAAAAACATTCAGTACTTC.

V gene TRBV5-6 combines with J gene TRBJ1-6; D call uncertain. CDR1 is SGHDT, CDR2 YYEEEE, per germline. V was cut by 3 bases and J by 10 bases, with 14 bases left in between. This CDR3 contains 14 residues. In DNA form, the CDR3 reads TGTGCCAGCAGCTCGGTGGGGAAGAGATCACCCCTCCACTTT. Its protein is CASSSVGKRSPLHF.

V is TRBV10-3 and J is TRBJ2-2, with 13 positions matching TRBD2. V trimming: 10 bases; J trimming: 5 bases; junction bases outside the gene matches: 4. The germline CDR1 and CDR2 sequences are ENHRY and SYGVKD. This CDR3 is built from 14 residues. CDR3 in amino acids: CATGTSGKTGELFF. The CDR3 coding sequence is TGTGCCACCGGGACTAGCGGGAAAACCGGGGAGCTGTTTTTT.

This sequence joins TRBV7-2 and TRBJ2-7, with TRBD2 identical over 9 bases. V was clipped by 1 base and J by 3 bases; unmatched bases: 7. The germline V gene has CDR1 SGHTA and CDR2 FQGNSA. The CDR3 sequence is 16 residues long. CDR3 in amino acids: CASSLGAAGGFYEQYF. The CDR3 nucleotides read TGTGCCAGCAGCTTAGGAGCGGCGGGGGGGTTCTACGAGCAGTACTTC.

V gene TRBV5-8 combines with J gene TRBJ1-3; 8 nucleotides align to TRBD1. CDR1 is SGHTS and CDR2 is YDEGEE in the germline V gene. V lost 3 bases and J lost 0; bases outside the gene matches: 2. The CDR3 contains 15 residues. CDR3 loop: CASSWTGISGNTIYF. CDR3 nucleotide sequence: TGTGCCAGCAGCTGGACAGGGATCTCTGGAAACACCATATATTTT.

This clone has a single count. V is TRBV28 and J is TRBJ2-7; unclear D gene. This CDR3 contains 13 residues. The germline CDR1 and CDR2 sequences are MDHEN and SYDVKM. V was shortened by 2 bases and J by 3 bases, with 8 bases between the two germline ends. CDR3 DNA: TGTGCCAGCAGTTTAGTGGGAATCTACGAGCAGTACTTC. Amino acid sequence: CASSLVGIYEQYF.

As regards this clone: The same CDR3 is also encoded by other DNA sequences in this sample. This rearrangement joins TRBV10-1 to TRBJ2-7; D is possibly TRBD2 (6 bases). CDR1 WNHNN and CDR2 SYGVQD come from the germline V gene (reference sequence). The CDR3 has 15 residues. Deletions cut 0 bases from V and 1 base from J, with 10 bases between. The CDR3, as DNA: TGCGCCAGCAGTGAGTCCGGGGACTTATCCTACGAGCAGTACTTC. Translation: CASSESGDLSYEQYF.

This chain uses TRBV18 with TRBJ2-7, with D maybe TRBD1 (5 bases). Germline CDR1 KGHSH, CDR2 LQKENI. This CDR3 contains 13 residues. V lost 4 bases, J lost 3 bases, and 10 bases lay in between. In DNA, the CDR3 is TGTGCCAGCTCACAGGACACCCGCTACGAGCAGTACTTC. Its protein is CASSQDTRYEQYF. Complete variable domain (other parts from reference TRBV18 and TRBJ2-7): NAGVMQNPRHLVRRRGQEARLRCSPMKGHSHVYWYRQLPEEGLKFMVYLQKENIIDESGMPKERFSAEFPKEGPSILRIQQVVRGDSAAYFCASSQDTRYEQYFGPGTRLTVT.

The V gene is TRBV29-1, the J gene TRBJ1-2; D call uncertain. Germline loops: CDR1 SQVTM, CDR2 ANQGSEA. This CDR3 spans 11 amino acids. The V end lost 5 bases, the J end lost 8 bases, and 12 bases lay between the germline ends. Here the CDR3 DNA reads TGCAGCGTTCAGGACCCCCCGGGCTACACCTTC. Protein: CSVQDPPGYTF.

The rearrangement joins TRBV7-2 to TRBJ1-1; a weak D match, TRBD1 (5 bases). V lost 3 bases, J lost 8 bases, and 13 bases lay in between. From germline, CDR1 is SGHTA and CDR2 FQGNSA. The CDR3 length is 13 residues. CDR3 coding DNA: TGTGCCAGCAGCTTTCGGGACGGGGAGGAAGCTTTCTTT. It yields the protein CASSFRDGEEAFF.